These 23 T cell receptor beta chains originate from one sample sequenced in a study of blood T cell repertoires in COVID-19. Clones were read by immunoSEQ multiplex PCR, and TCRdb kept only the in-frame ones, dropping some. There are fewer than 300,000 clones in the sample; around 82% occur only once, and 5.7% lies in the top ten. Sample: peripheral blood. The receptors were sampled from a man aged 80 or over with acute or convalescent COVID-19.

This clone was detected once. This chain uses TRBV20-1 with TRBJ1-1; D remains unclear. The germline V gene has CDR1 DFQATT and CDR2 SNEGSKA (reference sequence). The CDR3 extends over 11 amino acids. Trimming pared 5 bases from V and 4 bases from J, leaving 8 bases between. The CDR3 sequence: CSALAGTEAFF. The CDR3 DNA sequence: TGCAGTGCTCTCGCGGGCACTGAAGCTTTCTTT.

This clone was recorded a few times. V gene TRBV27 combines with J gene TRBJ2-1, with 7 bases identical to TRBD2. The junction had 8 bases not matched to a gene; V was cut back by 6 bases and J by 0 bases. This CDR3 is built from 16 residues. The germline V gene has CDR1 MNHEY and CDR2 SMNVEV (reference sequence). The CDR3 loop reads CASSATLADSYNEQFF. The CDR3 nucleotides read TGTGCCAGCAGCGCGACCCTAGCGGACTCCTACAATGAGCAGTTCTTC.

The chain combines TRBV6-5 with TRBJ2-2; TRBD1 agrees at 9 bases. In germline, CDR1 is MNHEY, CDR2 SVGAGI. The V and J ends lost 6 bases and 9 bases, in that order; junction bases with no gene match: 5. This CDR3 is built from 13 residues. CDR3 nucleotides: TGTGCCAGCAGACCACAGGGGGCCCGGGAGCTGTTTTTT. Protein sequence: CASRPQGARELFF.

V usage is TRBV3-1 (or the pseudogene TRBV3-2) and J usage is TRBJ2-7; D uncertain. CDR1 and CDR2 (germline): LGHDT, YNNKEL (reference sequence). The CDR3 runs 13 residues. Trimming took off 0 bases at V and 6 bases at J, with 9 bases between the two ends. In nucleotides, the CDR3 is TGTGCCAGCAGCCAAGATCCAGGTTTCGAGCAGTACTTC. Its translation is CASSQDPGFEQYF.

This chain links TRBV3-1 (or the pseudogene TRBV3-2) with TRBJ2-5; 7 positions agree with TRBD1. The CDR3 is 14 amino acids. V lost 1 base, J lost 13 bases, and 12 bases stayed unmatched. Germline CDR1 LGHDT, CDR2 YNNKEL (reference sequence). This CDR3 is CASSQADRQGVPYF. CDR3 bases: TGTGCCAGCAGCCAAGCCGACAGGCAGGGGGTCCCGTACTTC.

This sequence joins TRBV4-1 and TRBJ2-1; a weak D match, TRBD1 (6 bases). The CDR3 loop spans 15 amino acids. CDR1 is MGHRA and CDR2 is YSYEKL in the germline V gene. V lost 4 bases to trimming and J lost 8 bases, with 18 bases between them. The CDR3 DNA reads as TGCGCCAGCAGCCTTAGTGATATGACAGGCGATGAGCAGTTCTTC. Translated: CASSLSDMTGDEQFF.

V is TRBV27 and J is TRBJ1-5, with D perhaps TRBD1 (6 bases). The CDR3 totals 14 residues. Per the germline V gene, CDR1 is MNHEY and CDR2 is SMNVEV (reference sequence). The V gene lost 2 bases and the J gene lost 4 bases, with 9 bases spanning the gap. The CDR3 region has the DNA TGTGCCAGCAGTTTAGGACAGAAGAATCAGCCCCAGCATTTT. Residues: CASSLGQKNQPQHF.

V gene TRBV7-2 combines with J gene TRBJ2-3, with TRBD2 matching 16 bases. The CDR3 spans 15 residues. V trimming: 8 bases; J trimming: 6 bases; junction bases outside the gene matches: 5. The germline V gene encodes CDR1 SGHTA and CDR2 FQGNSA. CDR3 sequence: CASGTSGGAWDTQYF. CDR3 sequence (DNA): TGTGCCAGCGGGACTAGCGGGGGGGCATGGGATACGCAGTATTTT.

This clone was recorded only once. The rearrangement joins TRBV2 to TRBJ1-5; the match to TRBD1 covers 7 bases. V gave up 5 bases and J gave up 2 bases; unmatched junction bases: 3. The V gene's germline CDR1 is SNHLY and CDR2 FYNNEI. This CDR3 is 14 amino acids long. This CDR3 reads CASSQGQGNQPQHF. CDR3 DNA: TGTGCCAGCAGTCAAGGACAGGGCAATCAGCCCCAGCATTTT.

The V gene is TRBV2, the J gene TRBJ1-2, with 7 nucleotides matching TRBD1. V was clipped by 6 bases and J by 4 bases; unmatched bases: 8. The CDR3 has 14 residues. The germline gives CDR1 SNHLY, CDR2 FYNNEI. The CDR3 spells CASRPGQVPYGYTF. CDR3 sequence (DNA): TGTGCCAGCAGACCCGGACAGGTGCCCTATGGCTACACCTTC.

V is TRBV28 and J is TRBJ2-7, with 10 positions matching TRBD1. The germline V gene has CDR1 MDHEN and CDR2 SYDVKM. V trimming: 7 bases; J trimming: 1 base; junction bases outside the gene matches: 10. CDR3 length: 16 residues. In DNA form, the CDR3 reads TGTGCCAGCATGCCTACACCGGGACAGGGGTCCTACGAGCAGTACTTC. This gives the protein CASMPTPGQGSYEQYF.

This clone was observed a few times. The chain is built from TRBV24-1 and TRBJ2-1; TRBD2 matches 8 bases. There are 15 residues in the CDR3. The germline V gene encodes CDR1 KGHDR and CDR2 SFDVKD. Losses at the gene ends were 4 bases for V and 6 bases for J; bases not matched to a gene: 7. CDR3: CATSEVLAELNEQFF. The DNA of the CDR3 is TGTGCCACCAGTGAGGTACTAGCGGAACTCAATGAGCAGTTCTTC.

The CDR3 DNA reads as TGTGCCAGCTCAGGGGGCCCTCAGCCCCAGCATTTT. Translated: CASSGGPQPQHF. V is TRBV18 and J is TRBJ1-5; perhaps TRBD1 as D (6 bases). The ends were cut back, 5 bases at V and 6 bases at J, with 8 bases in the middle. The CDR3 is made up of 12 amino acids. Germline V CDR1 and CDR2: KGHSH, LQKENI. Using reference TRBV18 and TRBJ1-5 for the parts outside the CDR3, the full variable domain is NAGVMQNPRHLVRRRGQEARLRCSPMKGHSHVYWYRQLPEEGLKFMVYLQKENIIDESGMPKERFSAEFPKEGPSILRIQQVVRGDSAAYFCASSGGPQPQHFGDGTRLSIL.

This chain connects TRBV7-2 to TRBJ2-1, with 10 bases fitting TRBD2. This CDR3 region has 15 residues. V lost 4 bases, J lost 4 bases, and 4 bases stayed unmatched. Germline CDR1 SGHTA, CDR2 FQGNSA. The CDR3 DNA sequence: TGTGCCAGCAGCTCCGGGACTAGCGCATACAATGAGCAGTTCTTC. Its protein is CASSSGTSAYNEQFF.

V usage is TRBV2 and J usage is TRBJ2-3; D possibly corresponds to TRBD1 (7 bases). CDR1 is SNHLY and CDR2 is FYNNEI in the germline V gene. The germline V and J ends were trimmed by 7 bases and 0 bases, with 20 bases remaining between them. This CDR3 spans 17 amino acids. CDR3 in amino acids: CASMNRGLASSTDTQYF. CDR3 in DNA: TGTGCCAGCATGAACAGGGGACTCGCATCTAGCACAGATACGCAGTATTTT.

The count of this clone is one. Other DNA sequences in the same sample also yield this CDR3. The chain uses TRBV18 and TRBJ2-7; tentative D call: TRBD2 (5 bases). Germline lookup yields CDR1 KGHSH and CDR2 LQKENI. With 2 bases removed from V and 2 bases from J, the gap between germline ends came to 7 bases. The CDR3 is 13 amino acids. CDR3 protein: CASSPGGPYEQYF. CDR3 in DNA: TGTGCCAGCTCACCAGGCGGGCCCTACGAGCAGTACTTC.

This clone occurred once. The chain combines TRBV7-2 with TRBJ1-5, with 8 bases identical to TRBD1. The CDR3 sequence is 15 residues long. Looked up from germline, CDR1 is SGHTA and CDR2 is FQGNSA. Germline trimming cut 1 base from V and 7 bases from J; bases unmatched to any gene: 6. CDR3 residues: CASSLGQGARQPQHF. CDR3 nucleotides: TGTGCCAGCAGCTTAGGTCAGGGGGCGAGGCAGCCCCAGCATTTT.

The rearrangement joins TRBV18 to TRBJ2-7, with TRBD1 matching 8 bases. The V gene end was trimmed by 6 bases and the J gene end by 5 bases; junction bases not matched to a gene: 9. This CDR3 is built from 14 residues. Germline assignment: CDR1 KGHSH and CDR2 LQKENI. CDR3 nucleotide sequence: TGTGCCAGCTCTCTTCAGGACAGGGTACACGAGCAGTACTTC. Protein sequence: CASSLQDRVHEQYF.

The chain recombines TRBV9 with TRBJ1-1; 7 nucleotides line up with TRBD1. Germline V gene data show CDR1 as SGDLS and CDR2 as YYNGEE. The CDR3 covers 14 residues. The V and J ends lost 0 bases and 9 bases, in that order; junction bases with no gene match: 8. The CDR3 DNA reads as TGTGCCAGCAGCGTAGGAGGAGACAGGGTGAAAGCTTTCTTT. Translating gives CASSVGGDRVKAFF.

DNA of the CDR3: TGTGCCAGCCCCCGTTTGCCGGGGAACGTGAACACTGAAGCTTTCTTT. This codes for CASPRLPGNVNTEAFF. The chain has TRBV5-4 and TRBJ1-1; no firm D call. CDR1 and CDR2 (germline): SGHNT, YYREEE (reference sequence). V was clipped by 7 bases and J by 0 bases, with 19 bases between them. This CDR3 is built from 16 residues.

Only a few counts were recorded for this clone. The identical CDR3 is also encoded by other nucleotide sequences in the sample. The chain links TRBV5-1 to TRBJ1-1, with D maybe TRBD1 (5 bases). V lost 0 bases and J lost 0, with 6 bases in between. The germline V gene has CDR1 SGHRS and CDR2 YFSETQ. The CDR3 contains 14 residues. Here the CDR3 reads CASSLGQMNTEAFF. The CDR3 DNA follows: TGCGCCAGCAGCTTGGGACAGATGAACACTGAAGCTTTCTTT.

V gene TRBV5-1 combines with J gene TRBJ2-3, with 7 bases fitting TRBD2. V lost 2 bases, J lost 3 bases, and 3 bases stayed unmatched. CDR3 length equals 14 residues. Germline lookup yields CDR1 SGHRS and CDR2 YFSETQ. This chain's CDR3 is CASSFPAGTDTQYF. The CDR3 nucleotides read TGCGCCAGCAGCTTCCCAGCGGGAACAGATACGCAGTATTTT.

This chain's CDR3 is CATSRDLTGGNEKLFF. The CDR3 DNA follows: TGTGCCACCAGCAGAGATCTGACAGGGGGTAATGAAAAACTGTTTTTT. This sequence joins TRBV15 and TRBJ1-4; TRBD1 matches 9 bases. Unmatched junction bases numbered 3, after V lost 0 bases and J lost 4 bases. Germline loops: CDR1 LNHNV, CDR2 YYDKDF (reference sequence). CDR3 length equals 16 residues. The whole variable domain, remainder taken from reference TRBV15 and TRBJ1-4, is DAMVIQNPRYQVTQFGKPVTLSCSQTLNHNVMYWYQQKSSQAPKLLFHYYDKDFNNEADTPDNFQSRRPNTSFCFLDIRSPGLGDTAMYLCATSRDLTGGNEKLFFGSGTQLSVL.